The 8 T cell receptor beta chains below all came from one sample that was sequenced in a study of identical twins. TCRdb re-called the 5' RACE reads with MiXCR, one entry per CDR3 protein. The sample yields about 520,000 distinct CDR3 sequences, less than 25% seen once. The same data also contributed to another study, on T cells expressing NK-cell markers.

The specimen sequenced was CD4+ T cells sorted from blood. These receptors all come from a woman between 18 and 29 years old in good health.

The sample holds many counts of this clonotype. DNA for the CDR3: TGTGCCAGCAGTTACGTACGGGAGGGGACCCAGTACTTC. It specifies CASSYVREGTQYF. V is TRBV6-5 and J is TRBJ2-5, with 8 bases fitting TRBD2. V shed 2 bases, J shed 7 bases, and the junction held 3 bases outside the gene matches. CDR1 is MNHEY, CDR2 SVGAGI, per germline. The CDR3 extends over 13 amino acids.

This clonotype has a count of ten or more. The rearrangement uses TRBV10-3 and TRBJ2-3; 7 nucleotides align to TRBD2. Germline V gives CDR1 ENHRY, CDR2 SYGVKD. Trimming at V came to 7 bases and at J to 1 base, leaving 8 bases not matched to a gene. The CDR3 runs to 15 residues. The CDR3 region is CAIMGSSGRTDTQYF. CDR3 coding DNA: TGTGCCATCATGGGGTCTAGCGGCCGCACAGATACGCAGTATTTT.

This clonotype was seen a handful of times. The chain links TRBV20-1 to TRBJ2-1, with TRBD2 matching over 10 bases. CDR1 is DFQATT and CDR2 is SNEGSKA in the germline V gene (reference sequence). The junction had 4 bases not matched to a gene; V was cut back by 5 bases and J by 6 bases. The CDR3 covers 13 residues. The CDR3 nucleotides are TGCAGTGCTGGGACTAGCGCCTCCAATGAGCAGTTCTTC. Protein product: CSAGTSASNEQFF.

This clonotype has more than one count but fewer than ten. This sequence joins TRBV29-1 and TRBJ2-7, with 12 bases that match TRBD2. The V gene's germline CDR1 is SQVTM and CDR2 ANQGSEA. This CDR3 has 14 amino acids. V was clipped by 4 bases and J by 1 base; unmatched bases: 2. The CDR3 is CSVALAGGSYEQYF. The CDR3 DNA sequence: TGCAGCGTTGCCCTAGCGGGAGGGTCCTACGAGCAGTACTTC.

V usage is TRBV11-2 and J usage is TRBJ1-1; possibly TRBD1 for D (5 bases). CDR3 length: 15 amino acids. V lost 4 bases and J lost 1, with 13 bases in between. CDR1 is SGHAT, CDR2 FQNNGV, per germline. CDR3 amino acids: CASSSEGQKNTEAFF. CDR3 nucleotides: TGTGCCAGCAGCTCAGAGGGGCAGAAGAACACTGAAGCTTTCTTT.

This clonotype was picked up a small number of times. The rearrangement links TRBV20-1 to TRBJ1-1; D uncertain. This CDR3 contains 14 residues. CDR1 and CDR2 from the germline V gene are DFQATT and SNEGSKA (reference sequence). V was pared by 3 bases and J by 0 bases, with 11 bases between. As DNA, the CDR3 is TGCAGTGCTAGTAACCCGCCGCTGAACACTGAAGCTTTCTTT. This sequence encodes CSASNPPLNTEAFF.

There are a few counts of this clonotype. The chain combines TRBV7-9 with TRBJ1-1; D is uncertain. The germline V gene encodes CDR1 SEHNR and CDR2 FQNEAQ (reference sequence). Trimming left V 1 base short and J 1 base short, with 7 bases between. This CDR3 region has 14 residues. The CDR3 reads CASSLDGSNTEAFF. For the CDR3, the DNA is TGTGCCAGCAGCTTAGACGGGTCGAACACTGAAGCTTTCTTT.

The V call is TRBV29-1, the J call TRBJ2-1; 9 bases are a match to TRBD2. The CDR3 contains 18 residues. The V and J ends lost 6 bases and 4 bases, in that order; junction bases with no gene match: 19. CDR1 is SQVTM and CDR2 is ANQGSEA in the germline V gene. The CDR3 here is CSVDRDPRASGAYNEQFF. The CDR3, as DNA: TGCAGCGTCGACCGGGACCCGAGGGCTAGCGGGGCTTACAATGAGCAGTTCTTC.